A single sample gave rise to the 5 T cell receptor beta chains below, sequenced in a study of blood T cell repertoires in COVID-19. The repertoire was sequenced with immunoSEQ multiplex PCR; TCRdb's copy has only in-frame clones and lacks some. Seen here are approximately 210,000 clones, more than 75% observed once, and the top ten hold 11%. Sequencing input: peripheral blood. The receptors originated from a man aged 50-59 years with COVID-19, enrolled during active disease.

This chain connects TRBV2 to TRBJ2-1; a weak D match, TRBD2 (5 bases). Per germline, CDR1 SNHLY and CDR2 FYNNEI. The CDR3 covers 15 residues. V lost 5 bases to trimming and J lost 4 bases, with 15 bases between them. CDR3 sequence reads: CASSTLGERYNEQFF. In nucleotides, the CDR3 is TGTGCCAGCAGTACACTAGGCGAGAGGTACAATGAGCAGTTCTTC.

The rearrangement uses TRBV5-6 and TRBJ1-2, with 10 bases lining up with TRBD1. In germline, CDR1 is SGHDT, CDR2 YYEEEE. Losses at the gene ends were 2 bases for V and 8 bases for J; bases not matched to a gene: 6. This CDR3 region has 14 residues. CDR3 nucleotides: TGTGCCAGCAGCTTTTCTGGGACAGGGGCCGGCTACACCTTC. This codes for CASSFSGTGAGYTF.

The chain links TRBV5-4 to TRBJ1-2; D gene unclear. The CDR3 runs to 15 residues. V shed 0 bases and J shed 1 base, with 10 bases lying between them. Looked up from germline, CDR1 is SGHNT and CDR2 is YYREEE (reference sequence). The DNA for the CDR3 is TGTGCCAGCAGCTTGGTAACCCGGGGTAACTATGGCTACACCTTC. This encodes CASSLVTRGNYGYTF.

The sample holds a few counts of this clone. The chain is built from TRBV4-1 and TRBJ2-1; TRBD2 matches 8 bases. Germline trimming cut 1 base from V and 8 bases from J; bases unmatched to any gene: 16. Germline CDR1 and CDR2: MGHRA and YSYEKL. The CDR3 runs 18 residues. CDR3 sequence (DNA): TGCGCCAGCAGCCAAGCCACAACAATAGCGGGAAGTGGGGATGAGCAGTTCTTC. This sequence encodes CASSQATTIAGSGDEQFF.

The V and J genes are TRBV5-1 and TRBJ2-3, with D maybe TRBD1 (5 bases). Germline CDR1 reads SGHRS; CDR2 reads YFSETQ. The CDR3 totals 14 residues. V dropped 0 bases and J dropped 6 bases, with 11 bases sitting between them. The CDR3 nucleotides are TGCGCCAGCAGCTTGGGGCAGGGTCCCGATACGCAGTATTTT. Translating it yields CASSLGQGPDTQYF.